The 22 T cell receptor beta chains in this list originate from one sample, sequenced in a study of shared clonotypes between healthy human individuals. TCRdb's copy holds only in-frame clones and misses some; the assay was immunoSEQ multiplex PCR. The sample lists millions of clones; 90% to 95% were seen once. Sequencing was done on a sample of naive CD4+ T cells sorted from blood. The sample's subset: CD45RA+ positively selected. These receptors were obtained from a man aged 18 to 30 in good health.

The rearrangement uses TRBV7-8 and TRBJ2-2; 9 bases align to TRBD2. CDR3 length: 16 residues. CDR1 SGHVS and CDR2 FQNEAQ come from the germline V gene. V was clipped by 0 bases and J by 1 base; unmatched bases: 0. The CDR3 bases are TGTGCCAGCAGCTTAGCTAGCGGGAGGAACACCGGGGAGCTGTTTTTT. Translated, it gives CASSLASGRNTGELFF.

This clone was counted once. This sequence joins TRBV19 and TRBJ2-1, with TRBD2 matching over 12 bases. The CDR3 totals 18 residues. J lost 10 bases, V lost 5 bases, and 18 bases had no gene match. Germline lookup yields CDR1 LNHDA and CDR2 SQIVND (reference sequence). Here the CDR3 reads CASSDPASGRAVLGEQFF. In DNA form, the CDR3 reads TGTGCCAGTAGTGACCCCGCTAGCGGGAGGGCGGTTTTGGGCGAGCAGTTCTTC.

V and J are TRBV9 and TRBJ2-1, with D perhaps TRBD2 (6 bases). V lost 2 bases to trimming and J lost 10 bases, with 19 bases between them. This CDR3 is built from 15 residues. Germline CDR1 reads SGDLS; CDR2 reads YYNGEE. DNA for the CDR3: TGTGCCAGCAGCGTTTCGGGGGTGAGGGCTCCCGAGCAGTTCTTC. Translation gives CASSVSGVRAPEQFF.

The chain carries TRBV29-1 and TRBJ2-2; 9 bases agree with TRBD1. CDR1 is SQVTM and CDR2 is ANQGSEA in the germline V gene. This CDR3 spans 15 amino acids. With 5 bases clipped from V and 6 bases from J, the junction kept 10 bases outside the gene matches. Written as DNA, the CDR3 is TGCAGCGTTCTCGACAGGGGGGGAGTCGCCGGGGAGCTGTTTTTT. Its translation is CSVLDRGGVAGELFF.

This clone was seen only once. V usage is TRBV21-1 and J usage is TRBJ2-5; the listed D gene, TRBD1, was not tested against the DNA. TRBV21-1 corresponds to a pseudogene. The CDR3 extends over 16 amino acids. This CDR3 is CASSKAPSRGLETQYF. The CDR3 DNA reads TGTGCCAGCAGCAAAGCCCCTAGCAGGGGGCTGGAGACCCAGTACTTC.

This chain links TRBV5-6 with TRBJ2-1, with D unresolved. The CDR3 runs to 13 residues. Germline loops: CDR1 SGHDT, CDR2 YYEEEE. V lost 2 bases and J lost 4, with 7 bases in between. The CDR3 nucleotides read TGTGCCAGCAGCTTTGACGGTTACAATGAGCAGTTCTTC. Translated: CASSFDGYNEQFF.

This chain joins TRBV11-2 and TRBJ2-6, with D perhaps matching TRBD2 (5 bases). This CDR3 has 15 residues. Germline loops: CDR1 SGHAT, CDR2 FQNNGV. V lost 5 bases, J lost 7 bases, and 15 bases lay in between. CDR3 nucleotide sequence: TGTGCCAGCAGCCCGGGAACTGCGCTAGCCAACGTCCTGACTTTC. Translating gives CASSPGTALANVLTF.

In the case of this clone: This sample includes further DNA sequences coding for the same CDR3. The chain joins TRBV10-3 to TRBJ1-2; TRBD1 matches 8 bases. This CDR3 has 13 residues. Germline-derived CDR1 and CDR2 are ENHRY and SYGVKD. V lost 6 bases, J lost 4 bases, and 4 bases stayed unmatched. The DNA of the CDR3 is TGTGCCATCAGCCCCGGGACAGGCTATGGCTACACCTTC. Encoded protein: CAISPGTGYGYTF.

This clone showed up just once. The CDR3 spells CASSTSENTGELFF. The DNA of the CDR3 is TGTGCCAGCAGCACTAGCGAGAACACCGGGGAGCTGTTTTTT. The chain links TRBV7-2 to TRBJ2-2, with 7 bases that match TRBD2. Germline CDR1 SGHTA, CDR2 FQGNSA. J gave up 1 base and V 5 bases, and 1 base lay outside the gene matches. The CDR3 extends over 14 amino acids.

This chain connects TRBV30 to TRBJ2-7, with TRBD2 as a possible D gene (6 bases). CDR3 size: 12 residues. Germline loops: CDR1 GTSNPN, CDR2 SVGIG (reference sequence). Trimming left V 3 bases short and J 11 bases short, with 17 bases between. The CDR3 bases are TGTGCCTGGAGGAGGGACTCAATTGGGGAGTACTTC. This codes for CAWRRDSIGEYF.

V gene TRBV18 combines with J gene TRBJ1-3, with 8 nucleotides matching TRBD1. The germline V gene encodes CDR1 KGHSH and CDR2 LQKENI. CDR3 length: 14 amino acids. Unmatched junction bases numbered 6, after V lost 3 bases and J lost 8 bases. Here the CDR3 reads CASSPWTGPDTIYF. DNA of the CDR3: TGTGCCAGCTCACCCTGGACAGGGCCGGACACCATATATTTT.

J is TRBJ2-2 and V is TRBV5-1; D ambiguous. The length of the CDR3 is 16 residues. Germline CDR1 reads SGHRS; CDR2 reads YFSETQ. The germline V and J ends were trimmed by 0 bases and 5 bases, with 14 bases remaining between them. The CDR3 nucleotides are TGCGCCAGCAGCTTGGCAACAGTAGCATCGACCGGGGAGCTGTTTTTT. Translated: CASSLATVASTGELFF.

The V call is TRBV19, the J call TRBJ1-5; tentatively, D is TRBD1 (6 bases). The CDR3 runs 15 residues. From germline, CDR1 is LNHDA and CDR2 SQIVND (reference sequence). V was pared by 6 bases and J by 4 bases, with 16 bases between. Written as DNA, the CDR3 is TGTGCCAGTAGATTACAGGGAAACTATAATCAGCCCCAGCATTTT. Translating gives CASRLQGNYNQPQHF.

This rearrangement joins TRBV20-1 to TRBJ1-2, with D hard to call. CDR3 size: 9 residues. Germline V lookup: CDR1 DFQATT, CDR2 SNEGSKA (reference sequence). V gave up 1 base and J gave up 14 bases, with 8 bases separating them. CDR3: CSARGERTF. Written as DNA, the CDR3 is TGCAGTGCTAGAGGAGAGCGGACCTTC.

The chain joins TRBV2 to TRBJ2-3; weak D call: TRBD1 (6 bases). Germline-derived CDR1 and CDR2 are SNHLY and FYNNEI. Trimming removed 7 bases at V and 2 bases at J, with 16 bases between. The CDR3 is 15 residues long. The CDR3 reads CASKAQGTLTDTQYF. In DNA, the CDR3 is TGTGCCAGCAAGGCGCAGGGGACCCTCACAGATACGCAGTATTTT.

The chain has TRBV7-2 and TRBJ2-5; no firm D call. The CDR3 covers 15 residues. CDR1 SGHTA and CDR2 FQGNSA come from the germline V gene. The V gene lost 1 base and the J gene lost 4 bases, with 13 bases spanning the gap. CDR3 DNA sequence: TGTGCCAGCAGCTTAGTGTACCACTCAGCAGAGACCCAGTACTTC. It specifies CASSLVYHSAETQYF.

The chain recombines TRBV12-5 with TRBJ2-3; 16 bases are shared with TRBD2. The CDR3 loop spans 21 amino acids. Looked up from germline, CDR1 is LGHNT and CDR2 is FRNRAP. Trimming cost V 0 bases and J 3 bases; bases outside gene matches: 12. The CDR3 region is CASGLVPAGTSGRGRTDTQYF. In DNA form, the CDR3 reads TGTGCTAGTGGTTTGGTGCCGGCCGGGACTAGCGGGAGGGGGCGTACAGATACGCAGTATTTT.

The chain has TRBV28 and TRBJ2-5, with 8 positions matching TRBD1. The J call may be mistaken, given a closer DNA end match to TRBJ2-7. Per the germline V gene, CDR1 is MDHEN and CDR2 is SYDVKM. The CDR3 is 13 amino acids. CDR3 nucleotide sequence: TGTGCCAGCGCCCCGGGACAGGTAAACGAGCAGTACTTC. This translates into CASAPGQVNEQYF.

The V and J genes are TRBV5-8 and TRBJ1-5; D is unclear. CDR3 size: 17 residues. V lost 3 bases, J lost 1 base, and 17 bases lay in between. Germline V gives CDR1 SGHTS, CDR2 YDEGEE. CDR3 bases: TGTGCCAGCAGCTACAACATTCAAGAGTGGAGCAATCAGCCCCAGCATTTT. It encodes CASSYNIQEWSNQPQHF.

The V gene is TRBV5-1, the J gene TRBJ2-2; 9 bases match TRBD1. The CDR3 extends over 16 amino acids. Per germline, CDR1 SGHRS and CDR2 YFSETQ. V shed 4 bases, J shed 6 bases, and the junction held 10 bases outside the gene matches. The CDR3 region has the DNA TGCGCCAGCAGCCCGGGACAGGGTACAGTGGCCGGGGAGCTGTTTTTT. Amino acids: CASSPGQGTVAGELFF.

The J gene is TRBJ2-3, the V gene TRBV19; weak D call: TRBD2 (6 bases). Germline-derived CDR1 and CDR2 are LNHDA and SQIVND (reference sequence). V was pared by 3 bases and J by 3 bases, with 16 bases between. The CDR3 totals 16 residues. The CDR3 spells CASSIGGALSTDTQYF. The CDR3 bases are TGTGCCAGTAGTATCGGAGGGGCCTTGAGTACAGATACGCAGTATTTT.

The gene calls are TRBV4-2 and TRBJ1-1, with D hard to call. V lost 0 bases and J lost 4, with 18 bases in between. This CDR3 is 17 amino acids long. Germline V gene sequence: CDR1 LGHNA, CDR2 YNFKEQ. The CDR3 nucleotides are TGTGCCAGCAGCCAAGATTTTCTAAGGGCCGCGGCCACTGAAGCTTTCTTT. This sequence encodes CASSQDFLRAAATEAFF.